The 25 T cell receptor beta chains listed next were all sequenced from one sample in a study of T cell responses to AZD1222 COVID-19 vaccine. Profiling relied on immunoSEQ multiplex PCR, and the TCRdb table lists in-frame clones only, not all of them. Counted here are about 120,000 clones, roughly 90% occurring once; the ten biggest clones make up about 14%. The starting material was peripheral blood, obtained on day 0 of AZD1222 vaccination. The receptors here all came from an adult in good health.

The chain joins TRBV18 to TRBJ1-2; 7 positions agree with TRBD1. V lost 0 bases and J lost 8; bases outside the gene matches: 18. The CDR3 length is 18 residues. The germline V gene encodes CDR1 KGHSH and CDR2 LQKENI. The CDR3, as DNA: TGTGCCAGCTCACCACCGGACAGGTTGCGCCCACTGGGCGGAGGCTACACCTTC. Translating it yields CASSPPDRLRPLGGGYTF.

V gene TRBV2 combines with J gene TRBJ2-3; 8 nucleotides align to TRBD1. The germline V gene has CDR1 SNHLY and CDR2 FYNNEI. CDR3 size: 13 residues. The CDR3 sequence: CAKQGAWSDTQYF. In DNA, the CDR3 is TGTGCGAAGCAGGGGGCTTGGTCAGATACGCAGTATTTT.

The V call is TRBV3-1 (or the pseudogene TRBV3-2), the J call TRBJ2-7; D unresolved. Germline lookup yields CDR1 LGHDT and CDR2 YNNKEL (reference sequence). Deletions cut 1 base from V and 2 bases from J, with 6 bases between. CDR3 length: 13 residues. CDR3 sequence (DNA): TGTGCCAGCAGCCAAGGAAGGGCCTACGAGCAGTACTTC. Amino acid sequence: CASSQGRAYEQYF.

In its sample, this clone was seen once. The chain recombines TRBV6-6 with TRBJ2-5, with 7 bases identical to TRBD1. Germline lookup yields CDR1 MNHNY and CDR2 SVGAGI (reference sequence). With 6 bases clipped from V and 6 bases from J, the junction kept 13 bases outside the gene matches. There are 15 residues in the CDR3. CDR3 nucleotides: TGTGCCAGCAGGAAGACAGGGTCCGAAGAGAAGACCCAGTACTTC. Its translation is CASRKTGSEEKTQYF.

The CDR3 sequence is CASSQEGGQVGNQPQHF. The CDR3 bases are TGCGCCAGCAGCCAAGAAGGGGGACAGGTTGGAAATCAGCCCCAGCATTTT. The chain recombines TRBV4-1 with TRBJ1-5, with 8 bases identical to TRBD1. With 0 bases clipped from V and 4 bases from J, the junction kept 8 bases outside the gene matches. The CDR3 has 17 amino acids. From germline, CDR1 is MGHRA and CDR2 YSYEKL.

The chain links TRBV5-6 to TRBJ2-1; TRBD1 or TRBD2 may be the D gene (7 bases each). CDR1 and CDR2 from the germline V gene are SGHDT and YYEEEE. The CDR3 runs to 15 residues. The ends were cut back, 4 bases at V and 8 bases at J, with 19 bases in the middle. The CDR3 sequence is CASSPTGRVSDEQFF. CDR3 coding DNA: TGTGCCAGCAGCCCGACAGGGAGGGTGTCAGATGAGCAGTTCTTC.

The chain recombines TRBV9 with TRBJ1-1; D not resolved. Germline V lookup: CDR1 SGDLS, CDR2 YYNGEE. The CDR3 contains 14 residues. V was trimmed by 4 bases and J by 5 bases, leaving 15 bases between them. The CDR3 region has the DNA TGTGCCAGCAGCTATTCAGGAGAGGGAACTGAAGCTTTCTTT. It translates to CASSYSGEGTEAFF.

The V gene is TRBV4-1, the J gene TRBJ1-1; D ambiguous. This CDR3 comprises 15 residues. The ends were cut back, 2 bases at V and 2 bases at J, with 12 bases in the middle. Germline CDR1 reads MGHRA; CDR2 reads YSYEKL. CDR3 sequence: CASSQIGVSNTEAFF. DNA for the CDR3: TGCGCCAGCAGCCAAATCGGGGTTAGCAACACTGAAGCTTTCTTT.

The chain joins TRBV29-1 to TRBJ1-4; perhaps TRBD1 as D (6 bases). The CDR3 contains 13 residues. The ends were cut back, 4 bases at V and 8 bases at J, with 14 bases in the middle. Germline CDR1 SQVTM, CDR2 ANQGSEA. This chain's CDR3 is CSVAGTRPEKLFF. Here the CDR3 DNA reads TGCAGCGTTGCCGGGACACGTCCGGAAAAACTGTTTTTT.

The chain recombines TRBV6-5 with TRBJ1-1; D unresolved. V lost 8 bases, J lost 1 base, and 11 bases lay in between. The CDR3 runs 13 residues. Germline values: CDR1 MNHEY, CDR2 SVGAGI. Here the CDR3 reads CASLDRGNTEAFF. CDR3 sequence (DNA): TGTGCCAGCCTCGATCGGGGGAACACTGAAGCTTTCTTT.

V and J are TRBV7-2 and TRBJ2-1; TRBD2 might be the D (5 bases). V shed 1 base and J shed 4 bases, with 8 bases lying between them. The CDR3 loop spans 14 amino acids. Germline V gives CDR1 SGHTA, CDR2 FQGNSA. For the CDR3, the DNA is TGTGCCAGCAGCTTAGGGGAGCAGTACAATGAGCAGTTCTTC. Its translation is CASSLGEQYNEQFF.

The rearrangement joins TRBV7-9 to TRBJ2-5, with TRBD2 as a possible D gene (6 bases). Trimming cost V 3 bases and J 4 bases, with 21 bases left between them. The CDR3 is 17 amino acids. Per germline, CDR1 SEHNR and CDR2 FQNEAQ (reference sequence). The CDR3, as DNA: TGTGCCAGCAGCTTTAGCGGATGGGGCATACCAGGAGAGACCCAGTACTTC. Protein: CASSFSGWGIPGETQYF. Full variable domain (outside the CDR3, taken from reference TRBV7-9 and TRBJ2-5): DTGVSQNPRHKITKRGQNVTFRCDPISEHNRLYWYRQTLGQGPEFLTYFQNEAQLEKSRLLSDRFSAERPKGSFSTLEIQRTEQGDSAMYLCASSFSGWGIPGETQYFGPGTRLLVL.

The J gene is TRBJ2-1, the V gene TRBV10-1, with 7 bases fitting TRBD2. Per germline, CDR1 WNHNN and CDR2 SYGVQD (reference sequence). This CDR3 comprises 14 residues. Trimming cost V 0 bases and J 9 bases; bases outside gene matches: 5. The CDR3 nucleotides are TGCGCCAGCAGTGAGTCAGTCGGGGGGACTGAGCAGTTCTTC. It yields the protein CASSESVGGTEQFF.

This chain uses TRBV5-5 with TRBJ1-1; D uncertain. The CDR3 has 15 amino acids. From germline, CDR1 is SGHKS and CDR2 YYEKEE (reference sequence). Deletions cut 4 bases from V and 0 bases from J, with 13 bases between. The CDR3 DNA reads TGTGCCAGCAGCCCTACTGCGGCAATGAACACTGAAGCTTTCTTT. Translation gives CASSPTAAMNTEAFF.

The chain links TRBV27 to TRBJ1-5, with TRBD1 matching 8 bases. This CDR3 is 16 amino acids long. Germline values: CDR1 MNHEY, CDR2 SMNVEV (reference sequence). Trimming took 5 bases from V and 6 from J; bases not matched to a gene: 12. Here the CDR3 reads CASSVNPGGRPQPQHF. In DNA, the CDR3 is TGTGCCAGCAGTGTCAACCCAGGGGGCCGGCCTCAGCCCCAGCATTTT.

The chain employs TRBV10-3 and TRBJ2-3, with D perhaps matching TRBD2 (5 bases). The germline V gene encodes CDR1 ENHRY and CDR2 SYGVKD. Between the trimmed V and J ends, which lost 0 bases and 4 bases, there was a span of 11 bases. The CDR3 covers 15 residues. The CDR3 nucleotides are TGTGCCATCAGTGAGTCTGGGGTGAGGGCAGATACGCAGTATTTT. Translating gives CAISESGVRADTQYF.

Here the CDR3 DNA reads TGTGCCAGCAGCCTTTTCCGTTCGGGGACTAGCGGGGGGGCTAGCACAGATACGCAGTATTTT. Residues: CASSLFRSGTSGGASTDTQYF. This rearrangement joins TRBV3-1 (or the pseudogene TRBV3-2) to TRBJ2-3, with 16 bases fitting TRBD2. Germline V gives CDR1 LGHDT, CDR2 YNNKEL (reference sequence). V dropped 4 bases and J dropped 0; count of bases not matched to a gene: 13. The CDR3 is 21 residues long.

The CDR3 is CATSDPTRNEQFF. CDR3 in DNA: TGTGCCACCAGTGACCCTACTAGGAATGAGCAGTTCTTC. The chain joins TRBV24-1 to TRBJ2-1; a possible D gene is TRBD2 (5 bases). V dropped 4 bases and J dropped 7 bases, with 10 bases sitting between them. The CDR3 is made up of 13 amino acids. Germline CDR1 reads KGHDR; CDR2 reads SFDVKD.

The sample holds a few counts of this clone. The rearrangement joins TRBV9 to TRBJ1-1, with D possibly TRBD1 on 5 matching bases. The CDR3 has 15 amino acids. The V gene's germline CDR1 is SGDLS and CDR2 YYNGEE. Trimming shortened V by 3 bases and J by 1 base, and 13 bases separated the two germline ends. The CDR3 nucleotides are TGTGCCAGCAGCGCGGGGCTCGGTCCGAACACTGAAGCTTTCTTT. Encoded protein: CASSAGLGPNTEAFF.

J is TRBJ1-1 and V is TRBV19; D may be TRBD1 (5 bases). The CDR3 totals 15 residues. CDR1 and CDR2 (germline): LNHDA, SQIVND (reference sequence). The germline V and J ends were trimmed by 0 bases and 0 bases, with 8 bases remaining between them. The CDR3 here is CASSIDDSLNTEAFF. The CDR3 region has the DNA TGTGCCAGTAGTATAGACGACAGCTTGAACACTGAAGCTTTCTTT. The entire variable domain, with the rest obtained from reference TRBV19 and TRBJ1-1, is as follows: DGGITQSPKYLFRKEGQNVTLSCEQNLNHDAMYWYRQDPGQGLRLIYYSQIVNDFQKGDIAEGYSVSREKKESFPLTVTSAQKNPTAFYLCASSIDDSLNTEAFFGQGTRLTVV.

The chain couples TRBV9 to TRBJ2-3; D is perhaps TRBD1 (7 bases). Trimming cost V 1 base and J 0 bases, with 12 bases left between them. The CDR3 extends over 16 amino acids. Germline V CDR1 and CDR2: SGDLS, YYNGEE. The CDR3 is CASSVPQGTSTDTQYF. CDR3 DNA: TGTGCCAGCAGCGTACCACAGGGGACTAGCACAGATACGCAGTATTTT.

The chain combines TRBV18 with TRBJ2-7; tentative D call: TRBD2 (6 bases). Germline V gene sequence: CDR1 KGHSH, CDR2 LQKENI. V lost 3 bases to trimming and J lost 0 bases, with 15 bases between them. CDR3 length: 16 residues. CDR3 loop: CASSPGGRGSSYEQYF. The CDR3 DNA follows: TGTGCCAGCTCACCCGGAGGGCGGGGAAGCTCCTACGAGCAGTACTTC.

The V gene is TRBV5-5, the J gene TRBJ1-2; weak D call: TRBD1 (5 bases). This CDR3 has 15 amino acids. The V end lost 0 bases, the J end lost 4 bases, and 13 bases lay between the germline ends. Looked up from germline, CDR1 is SGHKS and CDR2 is YYEKEE (reference sequence). The CDR3 protein is CASSLGSSGSYGYTF. The CDR3 DNA follows: TGTGCCAGCAGCTTGGGGAGCTCAGGGAGCTATGGCTACACCTTC.

Here the CDR3 reads CASGLDRAHEQYF. CDR3 bases: TGTGCTAGTGGTTTGGACAGGGCTCACGAGCAGTACTTC. The V gene is TRBV12-5, the J gene TRBJ2-7; D is possibly TRBD1 (6 bases). This CDR3 is built from 13 residues. V was pared by 1 base and J by 5 bases, with 9 bases between. Germline CDR1 is LGHNT and CDR2 is FRNRAP.

The chain carries TRBV27 and TRBJ2-7; the D gene could be TRBD1 or TRBD2 (6 bases each). CDR3 size: 16 residues. Germline CDR1 is MNHEY and CDR2 is SMNVEV (reference sequence). V lost 6 bases, J lost 2 bases, and 20 bases lay in between. CDR3: CASSRTRGAGTYEQYF. The CDR3 region has the DNA TGTGCCAGCAGCCGAACAAGGGGGGCAGGGACCTACGAGCAGTACTTC.